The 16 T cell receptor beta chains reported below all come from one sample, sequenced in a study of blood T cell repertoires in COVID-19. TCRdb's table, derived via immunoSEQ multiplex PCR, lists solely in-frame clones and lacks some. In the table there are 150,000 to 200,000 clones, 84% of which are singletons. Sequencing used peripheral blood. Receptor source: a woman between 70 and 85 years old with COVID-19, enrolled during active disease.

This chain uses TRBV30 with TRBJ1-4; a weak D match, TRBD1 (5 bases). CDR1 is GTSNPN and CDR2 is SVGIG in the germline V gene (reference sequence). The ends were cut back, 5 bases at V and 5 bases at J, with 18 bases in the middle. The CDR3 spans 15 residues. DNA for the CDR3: TGTGCCTGGGCCGCAGGCATGACAGACAATGAAAAACTGTTTTTT. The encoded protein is CAWAAGMTDNEKLFF.

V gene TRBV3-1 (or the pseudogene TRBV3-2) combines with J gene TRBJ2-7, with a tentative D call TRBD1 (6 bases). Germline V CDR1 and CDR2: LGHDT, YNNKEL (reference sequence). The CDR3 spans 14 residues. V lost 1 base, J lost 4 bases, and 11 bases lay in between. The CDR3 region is CASSQASGAYEQYF. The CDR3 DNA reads TGTGCCAGCAGCCAAGCGTCAGGGGCTTACGAGCAGTACTTC.

The CDR3 reads CASSENYLYGYTF. CDR3 DNA sequence: TGTGCCAGCAGTGAAAACTACCTCTATGGCTACACCTTC. The chain is built from TRBV2 and TRBJ1-2, with D hard to call. Trimming took off 2 bases at V and 4 bases at J, with 8 bases between the two ends. The CDR3 loop spans 13 amino acids. The germline V gene has CDR1 SNHLY and CDR2 FYNNEI.

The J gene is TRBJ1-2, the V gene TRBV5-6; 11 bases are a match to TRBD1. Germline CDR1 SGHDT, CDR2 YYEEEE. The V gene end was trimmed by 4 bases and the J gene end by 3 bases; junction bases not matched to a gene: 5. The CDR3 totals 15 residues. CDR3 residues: CASSDGTGGDYGYTF. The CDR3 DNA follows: TGTGCCAGCAGCGACGGGACAGGGGGGGACTATGGCTACACCTTC.

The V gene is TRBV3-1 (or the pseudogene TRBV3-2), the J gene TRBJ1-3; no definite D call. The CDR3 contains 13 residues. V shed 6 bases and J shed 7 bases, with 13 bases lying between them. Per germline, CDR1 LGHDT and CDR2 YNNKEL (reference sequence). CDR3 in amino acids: CASSPGRGNTIYF. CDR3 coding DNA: TGTGCCAGCAGTCCCGGAAGAGGGAACACCATATATTTT.

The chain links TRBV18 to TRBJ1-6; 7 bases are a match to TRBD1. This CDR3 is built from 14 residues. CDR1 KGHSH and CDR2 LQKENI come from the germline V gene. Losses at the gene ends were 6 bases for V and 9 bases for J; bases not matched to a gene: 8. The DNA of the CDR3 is TGTGCCAGCTCCCAAGACAGGGAATCTTCACCCCTCCACTTT. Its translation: CASSQDRESSPLHF.

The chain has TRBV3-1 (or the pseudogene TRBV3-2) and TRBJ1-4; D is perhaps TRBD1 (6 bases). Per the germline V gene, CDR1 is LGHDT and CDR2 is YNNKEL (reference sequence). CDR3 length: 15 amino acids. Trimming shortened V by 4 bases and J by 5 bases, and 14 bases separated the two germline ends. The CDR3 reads CASSRGQIFNEKLFF. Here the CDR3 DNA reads TGTGCCAGCAGCCGAGGACAGATTTTCAATGAAAAACTGTTTTTT.

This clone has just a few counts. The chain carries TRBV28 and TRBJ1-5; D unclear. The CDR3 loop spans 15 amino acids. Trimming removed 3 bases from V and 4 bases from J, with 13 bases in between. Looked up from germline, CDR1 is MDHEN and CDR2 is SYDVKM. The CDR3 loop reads CASSFRKAGNQPQHF. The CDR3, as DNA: TGTGCCAGCAGTTTTAGAAAAGCGGGGAATCAGCCCCAGCATTTT.

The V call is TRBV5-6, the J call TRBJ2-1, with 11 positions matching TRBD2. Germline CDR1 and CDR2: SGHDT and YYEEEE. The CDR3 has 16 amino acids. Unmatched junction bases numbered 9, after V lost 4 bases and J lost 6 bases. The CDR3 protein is CASSVTRLAGSNEQFF. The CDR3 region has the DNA TGTGCCAGCAGCGTGACCCGACTAGCGGGATCCAATGAGCAGTTCTTC.

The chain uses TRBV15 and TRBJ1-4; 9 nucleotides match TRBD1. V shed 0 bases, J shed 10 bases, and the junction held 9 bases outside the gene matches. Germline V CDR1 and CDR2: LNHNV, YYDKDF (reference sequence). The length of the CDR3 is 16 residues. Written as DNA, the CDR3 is TGTGCCACCAGCAGAGATCGATCGACAGGGGGGCTAAAACTGTTTTTT. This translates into CATSRDRSTGGLKLFF. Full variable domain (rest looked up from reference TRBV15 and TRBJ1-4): DAMVIQNPRYQVTQFGKPVTLSCSQTLNHNVMYWYQQKSSQAPKLLFHYYDKDFNNEADTPDNFQSRRPNTSFCFLDIRSPGLGDTAMYLCATSRDRSTGGLKLFFGSGTQLSVL.

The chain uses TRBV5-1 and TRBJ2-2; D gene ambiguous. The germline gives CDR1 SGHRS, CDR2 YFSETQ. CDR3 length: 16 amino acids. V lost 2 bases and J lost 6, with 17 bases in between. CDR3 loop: CASSFTVGSSPGELFF. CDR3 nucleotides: TGCGCCAGCAGCTTCACTGTGGGCTCAAGTCCCGGGGAGCTGTTTTTT. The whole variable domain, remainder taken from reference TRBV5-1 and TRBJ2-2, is KAGVTQTPRYLIKTRGQQVTLSCSPISGHRSVSWYQQTPGQGLQFLFEYFSETQRNKGNFPGRFSGRQFSNSRSEMNVSTLELGDSALYLCASSFTVGSSPGELFFGEGSRLTVL.

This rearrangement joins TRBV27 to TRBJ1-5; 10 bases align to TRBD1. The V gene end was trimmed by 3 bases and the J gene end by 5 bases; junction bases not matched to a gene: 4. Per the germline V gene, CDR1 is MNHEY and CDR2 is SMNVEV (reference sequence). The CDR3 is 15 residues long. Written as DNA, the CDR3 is TGTGCCAGCAGTTTCCGGGACAGGGGTGATCAGCCCCAGCATTTT. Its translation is CASSFRDRGDQPQHF.

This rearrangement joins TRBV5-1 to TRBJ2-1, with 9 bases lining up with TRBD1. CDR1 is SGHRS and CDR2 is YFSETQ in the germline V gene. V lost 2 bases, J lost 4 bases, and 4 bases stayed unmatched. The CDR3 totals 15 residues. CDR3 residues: CASSFDRGGYNEQFF. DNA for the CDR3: TGCGCCAGCAGCTTTGACAGGGGGGGATACAATGAGCAGTTCTTC. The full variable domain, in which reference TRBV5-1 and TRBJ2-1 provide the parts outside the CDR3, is KAGVTQTPRYLIKTRGQQVTLSCSPISGHRSVSWYQQTPGQGLQFLFEYFSETQRNKGNFPGRFSGRQFSNSRSEMNVSTLELGDSALYLCASSFDRGGYNEQFFGPGTRLTVL.

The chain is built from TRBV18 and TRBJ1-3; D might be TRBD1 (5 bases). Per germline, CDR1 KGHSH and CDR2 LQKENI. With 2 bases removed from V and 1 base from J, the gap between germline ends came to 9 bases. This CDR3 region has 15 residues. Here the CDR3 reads CASSPIGDSGNTIYF. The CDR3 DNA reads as TGTGCCAGCTCACCAATAGGGGATTCTGGAAACACCATATATTTT.

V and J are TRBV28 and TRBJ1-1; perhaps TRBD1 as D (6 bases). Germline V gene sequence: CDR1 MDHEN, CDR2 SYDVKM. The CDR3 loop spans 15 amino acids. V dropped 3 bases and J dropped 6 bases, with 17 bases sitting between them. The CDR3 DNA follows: TGTGCCAGCAGTTTTGGCGGCCGCGGGGGCGCTGAAGCTTTCTTT. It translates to CASSFGGRGGAEAFF.

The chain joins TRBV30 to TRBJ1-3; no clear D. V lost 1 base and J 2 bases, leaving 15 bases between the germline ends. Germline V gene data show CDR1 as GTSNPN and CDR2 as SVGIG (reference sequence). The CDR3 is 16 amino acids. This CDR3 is CAWSALVEGAGNTIYF. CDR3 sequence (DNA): TGTGCCTGGAGTGCCCTCGTGGAGGGAGCTGGAAACACCATATATTTT.